The present entry profiles one T cell receptor beta chain with its context. No antigen is known for it. No base-level quality is on record; no much larger clone is a single base apart. The cohort comprised 666 healthy bone marrow donors. At the time of sampling, every cohort member was nominally healthy, though immune exposures that went unrecorded were likely present. The donor was CMV seropositive and was included in the group of 300 or so seropositive cohort members. Each donor provided a peripheral blood sample, and peripheral blood mononuclear cells were used for TCR beta sequencing. The Qiagen DNeasy Blood Extraction Kit was used to extract genomic DNA from the blood cell samples. Libraries were prepared through the immunoSEQ multiplex PCR assay. The multiplex PCR relied on a mix of 60 forward primers for TCR Vbeta segments and 13 reverse primers for TCR Jbeta segments. A multiplex PCR assay on genomic DNA amplified the CDR3 region of rearranged TCR beta genes. On the Illumina HiSeq System, the amplified TCR beta libraries were sequenced as 87-base-pair reads. Per the source publication's procedure: A later analysis tallied around 80 million unique TCR beta chains across the 666 repertoires, and 10 million to 11 million of those chains were shared by two or more donors. Raw reads were error-corrected and collapsed into unique sequences by a nearest-neighbor algorithm in which closely related sequences were merged to remove PCR and sequencing errors. To assign V, D and J gene segments, CDR3 sequences were aligned to IMGT reference sequences. Each retained sequence needed at least a six-nucleotide match to both a V gene segment and a J gene segment. A rearrangement counted as productive if the CDR3 had no stop codons and remained in frame with V and J, and every other rearrangement counted as non-productive. Following IMGT convention, CDR3 was defined as the stretch from the second conserved V-encoded cysteine to the conserved J-encoded phenylalanine. The earlier analysis of 500 to 650 of the donors excluded any sequence lacking an unambiguous match to a single V gene segment. In an earlier analysis of around 600 of the donors, V segments were called functional above 56.7% productive rearrangements and were called segregating when the between-donor standard deviation exceeded 5%. To diagnose cytomegalovirus status from the catalog of TCR beta chain sequences, a statistical classification framework was built. In a later analysis, V and J genes were assigned by comparing TCR nucleotide sequences against IMGT/GENE-DB human TR gene sequences. Using the TCRdist pipeline, a later analysis assigned CDR3 sequences along with most-parsimonious VDJ recombination scenarios. In a later analysis, each TCR beta chain was defined by its CDR3 amino acid sequence together with its V-gene family, and reads without a unique V-gene family were excluded. In a later analysis, 450 to 600 highly shared, low-generation-probability nucleotide sequences were removed to address suspected cross-contamination and a sequencing artifact. A later analysis calculated a clonal expansion index for each public chain from normalized within-repertoire ranks of inferred template counts. A later analysis computed generation probabilities with a VDJ recombination model fitted to out-of-frame rearrangements, and checked the results against IGoR. In a later analysis, TCR-TCR, TCR-HLA and TCR-CMV co-occurrence was scored with hypergeometric tests, and a repertoire-size bias correction was applied to TCR pairs. False discovery rates were estimated in a later analysis by permuting HLA or CMV assignments 20 times. In a later analysis, co-occurring TCRs were grouped with DBSCAN, and TCRdist sequence similarity was added when clustering was performed within HLA-allele-positive subsets. Repertoires with fewer than 30,000 or more than 120,000 public chains were left out of co-occurrence clustering, as were about 5 repertoires with anomalous nucleotide sharing. As stored in TCRdb, this immuneACCESS dataset retains in-frame rearrangements with V and J assigned. A fraction of the clones does not appear; measured against another copy, unresolved V genes explain less than half of the discrepancy, and the remainder lacks a known reason. V and J calls and clone size are as listed in that table; D and trimming were resolved from the DNA. In all, the sample holds over 100,000 clones, and nearly 65% of those were seen once. 9% to 10% of the sample is taken by the ten largest.

This entry belongs to a study of cytomegalovirus exposure and HLA in healthy donors listed by TCRdb under 2017. For the study in its entirety: An earlier analysis of approximately 640 of the donors reported approximately 270 Gb of sequence data and roughly 110 million unique TCR beta sequences from 150 million to 200 million T cells. An early release covering roughly 640 HLA-typed donors comprised approximately 300 gigabases of sequencing data and roughly 86 million unique TCR sequences. Among the roughly 390 genotyped donors, about 83% belonged to the genetic ancestry cluster associated with self-reported Caucasian donors. The aim of the study was to test whether cataloging public T cell receptors could identify signatures of past pathogen exposure. The T cell repertoires of 666 subjects were profiled by immunosequencing and related to cytomegalovirus serostatus. In addition to the first cohort of around 670 subjects, a separate validation cohort of approximately 110 different subjects was used. To predict cytomegalovirus infection status, the study combined high-throughput TCR immunosequencing, statistical association of individual TCRs with disease status, and machine learning. A later analysis re-examined previously published TCR beta repertoires from hundreds of donors and added high-resolution HLA genotyping to investigate patterns of TCR occurrence. Rather than drawing on any new phenotypic data, the later analysis identified candidate immune exposures from TCR beta sequences and the way those sequences occurred across donors. An earlier analysis of several hundred of the donors applied high-throughput TCR beta sequencing to assess whether each TCR beta V gene segment acted as functional or pseudogenic. Donor age, sex, ethnicity and CMV serostatus were compiled alongside the repertoire data. Genome-wide SNP genotypes for about 65% of the roughly 670 donors were used in a later genetic analysis, which treated that subset as a discovery cohort. All discovery cohort repertoires had been generated on a single sequencing platform. Both class I and class II loci were covered by HLA typing, at four-digit resolution. The number of typed donors differed by locus: roughly 620-630 for A, B, C, DRB1 and DQB1; 500 to 550 for DQA1; some 610 for DPA1; and roughly 490 for DPB1. Roughly 5 DR-DQ haplotypes were handled as single units for association and clustering, since linkage in the cohort was strong. Among 300 to 450 genotyped donors of the cohort, an average of approximately 250,000 unique TCR beta nucleotide sequences were sequenced per donor, roughly 20% of them non-productive. On the study overall, not on this receptor specifically: An earlier analysis of 587 of the donors showed that most TCR beta V segments appeared in productive rearrangements either about 87% or about 30% of the time, which broadly matched IMGT annotations. In a later analysis, the rate of TCR association differed among HLA loci, with DRB1 alleles having the most associated TCRs and HLA-C alleles having the fewest. The classifier was reported to diagnose cytomegalovirus status with high specificity and sensitivity in both the original and validation cohorts. The authors suggested that the approach could potentially be generalized to other disease states and immunological phenotypes. Immune exposure information for the cohort was limited to CMV serostatus. Because HLA typing was missing for some donors at each locus, association tests included only the typed subset. The study gave a list of 150 to 200 TCR beta chains associated with cytomegalovirus. Three of the identified cytomegalovirus-associated TCR beta chains were confirmed in vitro to be specific for cytomegalovirus antigens. The cohort was sequenced for TCR beta chains only, and without alpha or paired-chain data the features that could be detected were limited. Several of the top co-occurrence clusters appeared to be linked to parvovirus B19, influenza, CMV and Epstein-Barr virus, according to a later analysis. The 87-base-pair reads could not distinguish some IMGT-functional V segments, including TRBV6-2 and TRBV6-3, so those segments were excluded. Presence/absence analyses assumed roughly uniform sequencing depth across donors, an assumption that may not hold. In a later analysis, some 18,000 TCR beta sequences were associated with specific HLA alleles at a false discovery rate of 0.05. In a later analysis, HLA-associated TCR beta chains showed more clonal expansion and lower generation probabilities than non-associated chains that were equally common. In a later genetic analysis, a missense DCLRE1C variant was associated with V-gene and J-gene trimming of TCR beta chains, and the association was replicated in an independent cohort. The earlier analysis of around 600 of the donors excluded 15 to 20 rarely observed V segments, including chromosome 9 orphons, because counts were too low. A later analysis found that most CMV-associated TCR beta chains appeared HLA-restricted, with HLA associations seemingly driven largely by CMV exposure. In a later genetic analysis, fewer N-insertions in productive TCRs were reported among donors in an Asian-associated ancestry cluster than the roughly 640-donor mean. A further reported finding was that TCR beta sequences accurately predicted the HLA-A and HLA-B alleles for most subjects in the first cohort. Most TCR sequences were seen in very few donors, while some public TCRs were found in many individuals. Linkage disequilibrium might explain the correlated functional status among segregating V segments, but an unknown experimental factor could not be ruled out. A group of highly shared sequence variants was considered likely to be a technical artifact of the sequencing pipeline. Strong co-occurrence of HLA alleles, especially DR and DQ, made assigning TCR associations to individual alleles difficult.

Trimming takes 1 base from V and 5 bases from J, and the germline ends sit 12 bases apart. The CDR3 spans 15 residues, from the cysteine through the phenylalanine. The entry retains the CDR3 DNA only, 45 bases that are in frame from base 1. The germline V gene (reference sequence) provides CDR1 SEHNR and CDR2 FQNEAQ. This receptor chain uses TRBV7-9 and TRBJ2-1; TRBD1 could be the D gene, as 6 bases match. This TCR came from a man aged 40-50 years in good health and CMV-seropositive. The specimen sequenced was PBMCs. This receptor carries the CDR3 CASSLEGVHDNEQFF. The DNA sequence reads TGTGCCAGCAGCTTAGAGGGGGTACACGACAATGAGCAGTTCTTC.